This TCR beta chain comes out of a study of T cells after yellow fever vaccination. In TCRdb, the 5' RACE reads were re-called with MiXCR into one record per CDR3 protein. The sample has more than 250,000 distinct CDR3 sequences; 6.5% to 8.5% are singletons. This clonotype came up a few times. The V gene's germline CDR1 is MNHNS and CDR2 SASEGT. CDR3 length: 16 amino acids. V lost 7 bases, J lost 7 bases, and 9 bases stayed unmatched. The sequencing used PBMCs, collected about 41 days after the first yellow fever vaccination. The chain carries TRBV6-1 and TRBJ2-1; TRBD2 aligns across 14 bases. The receptor's source is a man younger than 35 who received the YFV17D yellow fever vaccine. CDR3 DNA: TGTGCCAGCATACCGGTCGGGACTAGCGGGGGAAATGAGCAGTTCTTC. Protein sequence: CASIPVGTSGGNEQFF.